This T cell receptor (beta chain) was captured in a study of early T cells in non-severe SARS-CoV-2 infection. Study-wide background: Alpha and beta chains were unpaired, from unsorted whole-blood bulk RNA.

Unique molecular identifiers were affixed to single, distinct cDNA molecules. TCRdb processed the 5' RACE reads anew with MiXCR; each CDR3 protein has one entry. The sample contains some 98,000 distinct CDR3 sequences, roughly 15% of which appear only once. The CDR3 length is 17 residues. The junction had 12 bases not matched to a gene; V was cut back by 6 bases and J by 0 bases. Looked up from germline, CDR1 is MNHEY and CDR2 is SMNVEV (reference sequence). This clonotype has ten or more counts. This receptor was identified in an adult who was a healthcare worker with PCR-confirmed SARS-CoV-2 infection or an uninfected control (not recorded which). What was sequenced was whole blood. The chain carries TRBV27 and TRBJ2-7, with TRBD2 matching 9 bases. The CDR3 DNA is TGTGCCAGCAGCCGACTGTCTAGCGGGGACAGCTCCTACGAGCAGTACTTC. Translated: CASSRLSSGDSSYEQYF.